This T cell receptor (beta chain) was recovered during a study of T-cell reconstitution after alpha-beta-depleted transplantation in children. With 2 bases removed from V and 10 bases from J, the gap between germline ends came to 8 bases. This CDR3 is 11 amino acids long. Unique molecular identifiers were built into the TCRbeta library. TCRdb analysed the PCR reads with MiXCR anew, one entry per CDR3 protein. The sample lists 380,000 or so distinct CDR3 sequences; less than 15% were seen once. The chain couples TRBV12-3 or TRBV12-4 to TRBJ1-1; D possibly corresponds to TRBD1 (6 bases). The specimen was PBMCs, collected from the stem cell graft. The TCR sequence derives from a human donor who donated a stem cell graft to a child with Fanconi anemia. Here the CDR3 DNA reads TGTGCCAGCAGTTTACGAGGGGGAGCTTTCTTT. Its translation is CASSLRGGAFF.